These T cell receptor beta chains were read from a single sample in a study of blood T cell repertoires in COVID-19. Here immunoSEQ multiplex PCR was the method, and the copy in TCRdb shows in-frame clones only, minus some. Of 380,000 or so clones listed, approximately 80% are singletons. Sequenced: peripheral blood. The source is a human donor with acute or convalescent COVID-19. The donor label of this sample is uncertain. The CDR3 runs from the conserved cysteine through the conserved F or W. The D gene is left open where the match is weak. Clone size appears in some rows only: once, few, many, or a class for an expanded clone.

d_call	v_call	clone_size	j_call	cdr3_length	cdr3_nt	cdr3_aa
-	TRBV1	-	TRBJ2-7	16	TGCACCAGCAGCCAAGATGGGGCCGTAGAATCCTACGAGCAGTACTTC	CTSSQDGAVESYEQYF
-	TRBV18	-	TRBJ2-3	17	TGTGCCAGCTCACCAGTCGGTACAGGGACCAGCACAGATACGCAGTATTTT	CASSPVGTGTSTDTQYF
TRBD2	TRBV11-3	-	TRBJ2-3	15	TGTGCCAGCAGCTTAGGTGGGGGGGGCACAGATACGCAGTATTTT	CASSLGGGGTDTQYF
-	TRBV18	-	TRBJ2-5	17	TGTGCCAGCTCACCAAATGGGGGGACCCTATCCCAGGAGACCCAGTACTTC	CASSPNGGTLSQETQYF
TRBD1	TRBV10-3	-	TRBJ2-1	16	TGTGCCATCAGTGGTTCCGGGACAGCTATTTACAATGAGCAGTTCTTC	CAISGSGTAIYNEQFF
TRBD2	TRBV5-6	-	TRBJ2-1	18	TGTGCCAGCAGCCCTTTCACCGGGACTAGCGGGAAATGGGATGAGCAGTTCTTC	CASSPFTGTSGKWDEQFF
-	TRBV2	-	TRBJ2-1	16	TGTGCCAGCATCACCGGCCACAGATTTATTTCGGATGAGCAGTTCTTC	CASITGHRFISDEQFF
-	TRBV3-1/TRBV3-2	-	TRBJ1-2	17	TGTGCCAGCAGCCAACGATCGTTTCCCGGGGTTAACTATGGCTACACCTTC	CASSQRSFPGVNYGYTF
TRBD1	TRBV7-8	-	TRBJ1-1	15	TGTGCCAGCACCCGGACAGGGGGAGGATTAACTGAAGCTTTCTTT	CASTRTGGGLTEAFF
-	TRBV3-1/TRBV3-2	once	TRBJ2-5	16	TGTGCCAGCAGCCAAGATCTTGCAGGGGCCGGGGAGACCCAGTACTTC	CASSQDLAGAGETQYF
-	TRBV5-1	-	TRBJ1-4	14	TGCGCCAGCAGCCTGAACTACGGCAATGAAAAACTGTTTTTT	CASSLNYGNEKLFF
TRBD2	TRBV5-1	-	TRBJ2-1	15	TGCGCCAGCAGCTTGGTTGGCGGGAGTGGGAGTGAGCAGTTCTTC	CASSLVGGSGSEQFF
TRBD1	TRBV2	-	TRBJ1-3	16	TGTGCCAGCAGTGGGAGACAGGGGGTCACTGGAAACACCATATATTTT	CASSGRQGVTGNTIYF
TRBD2	TRBV6-5	few	TRBJ2-1	15	TGTGCCAGCAGGGATCTAGCGGGGGGCCTGGATGAGCAGTTCTTC	CASRDLAGGLDEQFF
TRBD1	TRBV7-9	-	TRBJ2-2	13	TGTGCCAGCGCCCTTACAGGGGTCGGGGAGCTGTTTTTT	CASALTGVGELFF
TRBD1	TRBV5-1	-	TRBJ2-7	16	TGCGCCAGCAGCCCAACGACAGGGACCACTCTAGGGGGGCAGTACTTC	CASSPTTGTTLGGQYF
-	TRBV3-1/TRBV3-2	-	TRBJ1-3	15	TGTGCCAGCAGCCAGCGCCGGACAGCGGGAAACACCATATATTTT	CASSQRRTAGNTIYF
TRBD2	TRBV2	many	TRBJ2-2	15	TGTGCCAGCAAGTTAACTAGCGGTAACACCGGGGAGCTGTTTTTT	CASKLTSGNTGELFF
TRBD2	TRBV10-1	-	TRBJ2-1	17	TGCGCCAGCAGTGAGTCTGCCGACTCACCCGAGCGGGGGCAAACGTTCTTC	CASSESADSPERGQTFF
-	TRBV5-1	-	TRBJ2-3	13	TGCGCCAGCGGCTACAGGGGCACAGATACGCAGTATTTT	CASGYRGTDTQYF
-	TRBV20-1	-	TRBJ2-3	12	TGCAGTGCTAGTCTTAGCGACGATACGCAGTATTTT	CSASLSDDTQYF
-	TRBV10-3	-	TRBJ1-2	13	TGTGCCATCAGTGTAACGGTAGGGGATGGCTACACCTTC	CAISVTVGDGYTF
-	TRBV15	-	TRBJ2-5	15	TGTGCCACCAGCAGAGACCAGGGGTCTGTAGAGACCCAGTACTTC	CATSRDQGSVETQYF
-	TRBV28	-	TRBJ1-5	13	TGTGCCAGCAGAACAGGCACCAATCAGCCCCAGCATTTT	CASRTGTNQPQHF
-	TRBV29-1	few	TRBJ1-5	13	TGCAGCGTTGACCGACAGAGCAATCAGCCCCAGCATTTT	CSVDRQSNQPQHF
-	TRBV28	-	TRBJ1-1	12	TGTGCCAGCAGTTTATGGACAACGGGGGCTTTCTTT	CASSLWTTGAFF
-	TRBV5-1	-	TRBJ1-6	14	TGCGCCAGCAGCTTGGGCAGGGATAATTCACCCCTCCACTTT	CASSLGRDNSPLHF
TRBD1	TRBV6-6	-	TRBJ2-1	15	TGTGCCAGCAGTTTTCAGGACAGGGGATTGAATGAGCAGTTCTTC	CASSFQDRGLNEQFF
-	TRBV3-1/TRBV3-2	-	TRBJ1-6	15	TGTGCCAGCAGCCTGGGGGGGTCCTATAATTCACCCCTCCACTTT	CASSLGGSYNSPLHF
TRBD1	TRBV10-2	-	TRBJ2-2	22	TGCGCCAGCAGTGAGGGGGTTAGGATCGTAGGCAGGGGGCGGGCGAACACCGGGGAGCTGTTTTTT	CASSEGVRIVGRGRANTGELFF
TRBD1	TRBV7-9	-	TRBJ2-3	16	TGTGCCAGCAGCTTAAATCGAGGGGGCTTCGCAGATACGCAGTATTTT	CASSLNRGGFADTQYF
-	TRBV28	-	TRBJ1-3	15	TGTGCCAGCAGTGCCGGGAGGTTAGCTGGAAACACCATATATTTT	CASSAGRLAGNTIYF
TRBD1	TRBV7-2	-	TRBJ1-1	14	TGTGCCAGCAGCTCACAGGGGGCAGTCACTGAAGCTTTCTTT	CASSSQGAVTEAFF
-	TRBV18	few	TRBJ1-6	13	TGTGCCAGCTCACCAGGGGGCAGGGCACCCCTCCACTTT	CASSPGGRAPLHF
TRBD2	TRBV19	-	TRBJ2-1	16	TGTGCCAGTACCTCCCCCTCATGGCGGGGGGGGAATGAGCAGTTCTTC	CASTSPSWRGGNEQFF
-	TRBV11-2	-	TRBJ1-1	14	TGTGCCAGCAGCTTAGTAACAGGAATCACTGAAGCTTTCTTT	CASSLVTGITEAFF
-	TRBV5-1	-	TRBJ1-1	13	TGCGCCAGCAGCTTGGACACCAAGACTGAAGCTTTCTTT	CASSLDTKTEAFF
-	TRBV29-1	-	TRBJ1-2	10	TGCAGCGTACGAGGCTATGGCTACACCTTC	CSVRGYGYTF
-	TRBV29-1	-	TRBJ2-2	17	TGCAGCGTTGAAAATTTGGCTGGCCAGGGTGGGACCGGGGAGCTGTTTTTT	CSVENLAGQGGTGELFF
-	TRBV6-5	-	TRBJ1-2	13	TGTGCCAGCAGCCCGACAGGAGACTATGGCTACACCTTC	CASSPTGDYGYTF
-	TRBV4-2	-	TRBJ1-1	15	TGTGCCAGCAGCCAACATGATACAGCGAACACTGAAGCTTTCTTT	CASSQHDTANTEAFF
-	TRBV7-2	-	TRBJ2-3	13	TGTGCCAGCAGCTTCGGTAGCGTGGATACGCAGTATTTT	CASSFGSVDTQYF
-	TRBV28	-	TRBJ1-1	13	TGTGCCAGCGGGAGTGAGGGTTGGACTGAAGCTTTCTTT	CASGSEGWTEAFF
-	TRBV7-6	-	TRBJ1-2	14	TGTGCCAGCAGCTTAGTGGCGGGGAACTATGGCTACACCTTC	CASSLVAGNYGYTF
-	TRBV12-3/TRBV12-4	-	TRBJ2-7	13	TGTGCCAGCAGTTTCCTGGTGGAGGCCGAGCAGTACTTC	CASSFLVEAEQYF
-	TRBV12-5	-	TRBJ1-1	13	TGTGCTAGTGGTACGACAGAGAACACTGAAGCTTTCTTT	CASGTTENTEAFF
TRBD2	TRBV7-2	-	TRBJ2-1	16	TGTGCCAGCAGCTTACTTGGACTAGCGGGGGAAAATGAGCAGTTCTTC	CASSLLGLAGENEQFF